Each of the 30 T cell receptor beta chains below was sequenced from the same sample in a study of low-dose radiotherapy and immunotherapy resistance in tumors. First-strand cDNA relied on TRAV- and TRBV-specific primers spanning alpha and beta chains. TCR amplification used 15 to 20 PCR cycles, a constant-region primer and a V-primer adapter. Via MiXCR, TCRdb re-called the reads, giving one row per CDR3 protein. The sample carries more than 7,000 distinct CDR3 sequences, 53% recorded once. Receptor source: a human donor with advanced metastatic prostate, ovarian, gallbladder or colorectal cancer (not recorded which). This table probably holds off-target reads from a library built for another chain.

This chain joins TRBV7-9 and TRBJ2-4; 8 bases are shared with TRBD1. J lost 5 bases, V lost 5 bases, and 5 bases had no gene match. The CDR3 spans 14 residues. Germline values: CDR1 SEHNR, CDR2 FQNEAQ (reference sequence). The DNA of the CDR3 is TGTGCCAGCAGCCCCCTGGGACAGGAAAACATTCAGTACTTC. It yields the protein CASSPLGQENIQYF.

The chain has TRBV29-1 and TRBJ1-1, with D possibly matching TRBD1 (5 bases). V dropped 8 bases and J dropped 7 bases, with 17 bases sitting between them. The CDR3 is 12 amino acids. Looked up from germline, CDR1 is SQVTM and CDR2 is ANQGSEA. CDR3 protein: CSSRVQGGEAFF. Written as DNA, the CDR3 is TGCAGCTCCCGGGTGCAGGGCGGTGAAGCTTTCTTT. The full variable domain, with the rest looked up from reference TRBV29-1 and TRBJ1-1, is SAVISQKPSRDICQRGTSLTIQCQVDSQVTMMFWYRQQPGQSLTLIATANQGSEATYESGFVIDKFPISRPNLTFSTLTVSNMSPEDSSIYLCSSRVQGGEAFFGQGTRLTVV.

The chain is built from TRBV24-1 and TRBJ2-3; possible D gene TRBD2, 5 bases. Germline loops: CDR1 KGHDR, CDR2 SFDVKD. This CDR3 is 16 amino acids long. V was shortened by 3 bases and J by 4 bases, with 16 bases between the two germline ends. CDR3 DNA sequence: TGTGCCACCAGTGATCCGGACTCCCACGGCGCAGATACGCAGTATTTT. The encoded protein is CATSDPDSHGADTQYF.

This clonotype appeared a few times. The chain employs TRBV2 and TRBJ2-1; no reliable D call. This CDR3 contains 15 residues. V was cut by 3 bases and J by 9 bases, with 18 bases left in between. CDR1 SNHLY and CDR2 FYNNEI come from the germline V gene. The CDR3 DNA is TGTGCCAGCAGTGACTCCCCCTCTTGGGGTGCTGAGCAGTTCTTC. This gives the protein CASSDSPSWGAEQFF.

This clonotype occurred a few times. This chain joins TRBV5-5 and TRBJ1-6; D call uncertain. Trimming took off 0 bases at V and 9 bases at J, with 10 bases between the two ends. CDR1 and CDR2 from the germline V gene are SGHKS and YYEKEE (reference sequence). CDR3 length equals 14 residues. CDR3 DNA: TGTGCCAGCAGCTTGGGACGGGAGGCTTCACCCCTCCACTTT. Translation gives CASSLGREASPLHF.

In its sample, this clonotype was seen once. The chain recombines TRBV6-1 with TRBJ1-5; D may be TRBD1 (5 bases). The CDR3 covers 15 residues. The V gene lost 5 bases and the J gene lost 0 bases, with 11 bases spanning the gap. Germline CDR1 reads MNHNS; CDR2 reads SASEGT. Here the CDR3 reads CASSYDSNSNQPQHF. The CDR3 nucleotides read TGTGCCAGCAGTTACGACAGCAATAGCAATCAGCCCCAGCATTTT.

Concerning this clonotype itself: An end of the junction does not agree with germline; a read error may underlie this. Here the CDR3 DNA reads TGCAGCGTTGACCAGGGCACGGATACGCAGTATTTT. It yields the protein CSVDQGTDTQYF. The J gene is TRBJ2-3, the V gene TRBV29-1, with a possible D match to TRBD1 (5 bases). CDR1 SQVTM and CDR2 ANQGSEA come from the germline V gene. The CDR3 extends over 12 amino acids.

This chain links TRBV5-4 with TRBJ2-1; no clear D. Per germline, CDR1 SGHNT and CDR2 YYREEE (reference sequence). The ends were cut back, 4 bases at V and 1 base at J, with 12 bases in the middle. This CDR3 has 15 residues. In DNA, the CDR3 is TGTGCCAGCAGCCCCAGCGCCGGTTCCTACAATGAGCAGTTCTTC. Translating it yields CASSPSAGSYNEQFF.

The V gene is TRBV30, the J gene TRBJ2-3; D not certain. V dropped 3 bases and J dropped 6 bases, with 10 bases sitting between them. Germline lookup yields CDR1 GTSNPN and CDR2 SVGIG (reference sequence). The CDR3 contains 12 residues. The CDR3 DNA follows: TGTGCCTGGAGCGACGTTGGGGATACGCAGTATTTT. Translation gives CAWSDVGDTQYF. Combining the CDR3 with reference TRBV30 and TRBJ2-3 gives the whole variable domain SQTIHQWPATLVQPVGSPLSLECTVEGTSNPNLYWYRQAAGRGLQLLFYSVGIGQISSEVPQNLSASRPQDRQFILSSKKLLLSDSGFYLCAWSDVGDTQYFGPGTRLTVL.

The genes are TRBV2 and TRBJ2-7; possibly TRBD1 for D (6 bases). Germline V lookup: CDR1 SNHLY, CDR2 FYNNEI. V dropped 3 bases and J dropped 1 base, with 16 bases sitting between them. This CDR3 region has 16 residues. As DNA, the CDR3 is TGTGCCAGCAGTGATCGTGGGGGCGCCATGTCCTACGAGCAGTACTTC. Protein sequence: CASSDRGGAMSYEQYF.

J is TRBJ2-1 and V is TRBV19, with D unresolved. Germline-derived CDR1 and CDR2 are LNHDA and SQIVND (reference sequence). The length of the CDR3 is 15 residues. V was clipped by 5 bases and J by 8 bases, with 19 bases between them. The CDR3 is CASSWSSDPGYEQFF. The CDR3 DNA follows: TGTGCCAGTAGTTGGTCTAGTGACCCCGGCTATGAGCAGTTCTTC.

The CDR3 loop reads CASSYRGSSYNEQFF. Here the CDR3 DNA reads TGTGCCAGCAGTTACCGCGGGAGCTCCTACAATGAGCAGTTCTTC. The genes are TRBV6-8 and TRBJ2-1; 7 nucleotides line up with TRBD2. The trim removed 2 bases at V and 0 bases at J, leaving 1 base unmatched. The V gene's germline CDR1 is MNHGY and CDR2 SAAAGT. There are 15 residues in the CDR3.

The chain employs TRBV5-1 and TRBJ2-3, with TRBD2 identical over 9 bases. Germline-derived CDR1 and CDR2 are SGHRS and YFSETQ. This CDR3 is built from 15 residues. Trimming removed 4 bases from V and 3 bases from J; junction bases left unmatched: 6. The CDR3 nucleotides read TGCGCCAGCAGCACGCTAGCGGGGAAGACAGATACGCAGTATTTT. Its protein product is CASSTLAGKTDTQYF.

The V call is TRBV2, the J call TRBJ2-7; 7 positions agree with TRBD2. The CDR3 has 14 residues. V shed 7 bases, J shed 5 bases, and the junction held 11 bases outside the gene matches. Germline CDR1 SNHLY, CDR2 FYNNEI. The CDR3 DNA sequence: TGTGCCAGCACGAGAGGGAGGGTGCTCCACGAGCAGTACTTC. As protein: CASTRGRVLHEQYF.

This clonotype has only a few counts. The chain recombines TRBV7-6 with TRBJ2-7; no definite D call. The germline CDR1 and CDR2 sequences are SGHVS and FNYEAQ. V dropped 4 bases and J dropped 4 bases, with 11 bases sitting between them. This CDR3 is built from 13 residues. This CDR3 reads CASSSRTAYEQYF. The DNA of the CDR3 is TGTGCCAGCAGCTCCCGGACGGCGTACGAGCAGTACTTC.

This clonotype was recorded once. The chain employs TRBV13 and TRBJ2-7, with 9 bases that match TRBD1. The CDR3 has 14 residues. The germline gives CDR1 PRHDT, CDR2 FYEKMQ (reference sequence). The junction had 5 bases not matched to a gene; V was cut back by 3 bases and J by 5 bases. CDR3 region: CASSLGQGLDEQYF. CDR3 in DNA: TGTGCCAGCAGCTTGGGACAGGGCCTCGACGAGCAGTACTTC.

V is TRBV28 and J is TRBJ1-6; tentative D call: TRBD1 (5 bases). The V and J ends lost 3 bases and 7 bases respectively, with 13 bases between them. In germline, CDR1 is MDHEN, CDR2 SYDVKM. The CDR3 consists of 15 residues. CDR3 DNA: TGTGCCAGCAGTTTTCTGGAGGGGATGAATTCACCCCTCCACTTT. It specifies CASSFLEGMNSPLHF.

This clonotype has only a few counts. This rearrangement joins TRBV19 to TRBJ2-2, with 10 bases identical to TRBD2. Germline CDR1 reads LNHDA; CDR2 reads SQIVND (reference sequence). J lost 5 bases, V lost 3 bases, and 3 bases had no gene match. There are 15 residues in the CDR3. The DNA for the CDR3 is TGTGCCAGTAGTATTGTAGCGGGAGGAACCGGGGAGCTGTTTTTT. The encoded protein is CASSIVAGGTGELFF.

The chain links TRBV29-1 to TRBJ2-1, with D possibly matching TRBD2 (5 bases). Germline values: CDR1 SQVTM, CDR2 ANQGSEA. V dropped 3 bases and J dropped 6 bases, with 12 bases sitting between them. The CDR3 runs to 13 residues. The CDR3 DNA follows: TGCAGCGTTGATACCGGGAAACGCAATGAGCAGTTCTTC. Protein product: CSVDTGKRNEQFF.

This chain joins TRBV6-5 and TRBJ2-4, with 10 positions matching TRBD1. The CDR3 is 16 amino acids. Germline CDR1 and CDR2: MNHEY and SVGAGI. With 5 bases clipped from V and 1 base from J, the junction kept 5 bases outside the gene matches. As DNA, the CDR3 is TGTGCCAGCAGTCGACCGGGACAGGGGGCCAAAAACATTCAGTACTTC. Its translation is CASSRPGQGAKNIQYF.

This chain links TRBV7-9 with TRBJ2-7, with a possible D match to TRBD2 (6 bases). Trimming cost V 3 bases and J 0 bases, with 9 bases left between them. Per the germline V gene, CDR1 is SEHNR and CDR2 is FQNEAQ (reference sequence). This CDR3 region has 14 residues. The CDR3 region is CASSLAGPSYEQYF. The CDR3 nucleotides read TGTGCCAGCAGCTTGGCGGGGCCCTCCTACGAGCAGTACTTC.

The chain carries TRBV28 and TRBJ2-5; D not resolved. Trimming cost V 5 bases and J 5 bases, with 15 bases left between them. This CDR3 has 14 residues. Germline CDR1 is MDHEN and CDR2 is SYDVKM. This chain's CDR3 is CASSGYRLVETQYF. CDR3 nucleotides: TGTGCCAGCAGTGGGTATCGGTTGGTGGAGACCCAGTACTTC.

This chain links TRBV11-2 with TRBJ2-3, with 9 bases that match TRBD1. The CDR3 has 15 amino acids. Germline values: CDR1 SGHAT, CDR2 FQNNGV. V shed 5 bases, J shed 2 bases, and the junction held 5 bases outside the gene matches. The CDR3 DNA follows: TGTGCCAGCAGCCCCGGGACAGGGTACACAGATACGCAGTATTTT. Translating gives CASSPGTGYTDTQYF.

The J gene is TRBJ2-1, the V gene TRBV11-2; TRBD2 agrees at 9 bases. This CDR3 spans 15 amino acids. V lost 5 bases and J lost 11; bases outside the gene matches: 13. Germline CDR1 reads SGHAT; CDR2 reads FQNNGV. The CDR3 DNA is TGTGCCAGCAGCCCCTCTAGCGGGGTATGGAATAAGCAGTTCTTC. It translates to CASSPSSGVWNKQFF. Full variable domain (missing parts from reference TRBV11-2 and TRBJ2-1): EAGVAQSPRYKIIEKRQSVAFWCNPISGHATLYWYQQILGQGPKLLIQFQNNGVVDDSQLPKDRFSAERLKGVDSTLKIQPAKLEDSAVYLCASSPSSGVWNKQFFGPGTRLTVL.

The chain recombines TRBV7-8 with TRBJ1-4; TRBD1 is a possible D gene (5 bases). Germline CDR1 and CDR2: SGHVS and FQNEAQ. The CDR3 extends over 14 amino acids. V was clipped by 5 bases and J by 4 bases, with 11 bases between them. CDR3 region: CASSLGPNNEKLFF. The CDR3 coding sequence is TGTGCCAGCAGCCTGGGACCGAATAATGAAAAACTGTTTTTT.

The genes are TRBV5-1 and TRBJ2-1; the D gene is possibly TRBD2 (6 bases). Germline CDR1 and CDR2: SGHRS and YFSETQ. The V end lost 9 bases, the J end lost 6 bases, and 16 bases lay between the germline ends. The CDR3 totals 13 residues. CDR3 DNA sequence: TGCGCCACAAACCCGGGACTCCTCAATGAGCAGTTCTTC. Protein product: CATNPGLLNEQFF.

This clonotype was seen more than once but under ten times. For the CDR3, the DNA is TGTGCCAGCAGTGACTCACGGGGCTCGGGCACAGATACGCAGTATTTT. Residues: CASSDSRGSGTDTQYF. V gene TRBV6-4 combines with J gene TRBJ2-3; D tentatively reads TRBD1 or TRBD2 (5 bases each). V shed 0 bases and J shed 1 base, with 11 bases lying between them. Germline V gene data show CDR1 as MRHNA and CDR2 as SNTAGT. The CDR3 is 16 amino acids.

The chain carries TRBV2 and TRBJ1-3, with no clear D. Germline V lookup: CDR1 SNHLY, CDR2 FYNNEI. V was shortened by 6 bases and J by 0 bases, with 18 bases between the two germline ends. The CDR3 covers 17 residues. The CDR3 reads CASSKGGGRHSGNTIYF. The CDR3 coding sequence is TGTGCCAGCAGCAAAGGTGGAGGGCGACACTCTGGAAACACCATATATTTT.

This chain uses TRBV2 with TRBJ2-5; TRBD1 matches at 7 bases. Germline V lookup: CDR1 SNHLY, CDR2 FYNNEI. There are 13 residues in the CDR3. Unmatched junction bases numbered 7, after V lost 8 bases and J lost 4 bases. CDR3 amino acids: CASRGQPGETQYF. DNA of the CDR3: TGTGCCAGCCGGGGACAGCCTGGAGAGACCCAGTACTTC. The full variable domain, with the rest looked up from reference TRBV2 and TRBJ2-5, is EPEVTQTPSHQVTQMGQEVILRCVPISNHLYFYWYRQILGQKVEFLVSFYNNEISEKSEIFDDQFSVERPDGSNFTLKIRSTKLEDSAMYFCASRGQPGETQYFGPGTRLLVL.

This clonotype was seen only a few times. The rearrangement links TRBV7-2 to TRBJ2-2, with 8 bases identical to TRBD1. With 6 bases clipped from V and 2 bases from J, the junction kept 5 bases outside the gene matches. Germline assignment: CDR1 SGHTA and CDR2 FQGNSA. The CDR3 covers 15 residues. CDR3 nucleotide sequence: TGTGCCAGCAGGATGGACAGGGTTAACACCGGGGAGCTGTTTTTT. Residues: CASRMDRVNTGELFF.